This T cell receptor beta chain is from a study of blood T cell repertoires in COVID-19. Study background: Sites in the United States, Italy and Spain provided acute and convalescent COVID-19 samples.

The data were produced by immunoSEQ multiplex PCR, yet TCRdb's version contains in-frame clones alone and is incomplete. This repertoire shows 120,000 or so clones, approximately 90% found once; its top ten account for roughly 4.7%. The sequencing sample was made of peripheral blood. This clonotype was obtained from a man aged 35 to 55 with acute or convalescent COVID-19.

Here the CDR3 DNA reads TGTGCCACCAGTGATTTGGGACAGGGAGGCACCGGGGAGCTGTTTTTT. This gives the protein CATSDLGQGGTGELFF. This chain uses TRBV24-1 with TRBJ2-2, with 8 nucleotides matching TRBD1. The V and J ends lost 0 bases and 4 bases, in that order; junction bases with no gene match: 3. Germline CDR1 is KGHDR and CDR2 is SFDVKD. This CDR3 region has 16 residues.